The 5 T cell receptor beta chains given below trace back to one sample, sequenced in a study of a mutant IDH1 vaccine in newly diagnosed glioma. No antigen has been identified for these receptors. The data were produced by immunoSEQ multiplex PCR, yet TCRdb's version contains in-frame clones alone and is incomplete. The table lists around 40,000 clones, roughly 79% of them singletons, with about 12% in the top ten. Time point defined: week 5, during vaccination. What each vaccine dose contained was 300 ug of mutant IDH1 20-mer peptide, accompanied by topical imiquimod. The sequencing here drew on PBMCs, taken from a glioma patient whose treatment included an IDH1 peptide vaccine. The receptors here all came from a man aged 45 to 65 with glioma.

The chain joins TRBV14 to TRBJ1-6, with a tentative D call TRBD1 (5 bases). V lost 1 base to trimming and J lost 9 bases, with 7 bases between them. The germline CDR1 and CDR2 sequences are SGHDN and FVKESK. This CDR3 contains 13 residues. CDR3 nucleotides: TGTGCCAGCAGCCAAGGGGGACCTTCACCCCTCCACTTT. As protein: CASSQGGPSPLHF.

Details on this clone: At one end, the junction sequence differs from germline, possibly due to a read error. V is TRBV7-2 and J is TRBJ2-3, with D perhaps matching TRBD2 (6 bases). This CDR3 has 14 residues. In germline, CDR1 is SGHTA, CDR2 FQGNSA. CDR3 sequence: CASGSGGNTYTQYF. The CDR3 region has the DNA TGTGCCAGCGGATCTGGGGGGAACACATATACGCAGTATTTT. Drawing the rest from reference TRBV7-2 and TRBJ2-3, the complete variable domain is GAGVSQSPSNKVTEKGKDVELRCDPISGHTALYWYRQSLGQGLEFLIYFQGNSAPDKSGLPSDRFSAERTGGSVSTLTIQRTQQEDSAVYLCASGSGGNTYTQYFGPGTRLTVL.

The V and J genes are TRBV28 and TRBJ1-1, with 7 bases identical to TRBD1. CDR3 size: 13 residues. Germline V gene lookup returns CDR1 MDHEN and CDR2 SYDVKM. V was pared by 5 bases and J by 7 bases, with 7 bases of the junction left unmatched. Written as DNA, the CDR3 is TGTGCCAGCAGTGCTAACAGGGGTTATGAAGCTTTCTTT. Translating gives CASSANRGYEAFF.

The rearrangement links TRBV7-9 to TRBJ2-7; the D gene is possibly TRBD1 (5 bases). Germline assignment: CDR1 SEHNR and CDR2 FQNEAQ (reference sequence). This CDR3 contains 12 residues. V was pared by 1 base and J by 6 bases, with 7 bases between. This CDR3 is CASSLDRSEQYF. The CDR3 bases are TGTGCCAGCAGCTTAGACAGGAGCGAGCAGTACTTC.

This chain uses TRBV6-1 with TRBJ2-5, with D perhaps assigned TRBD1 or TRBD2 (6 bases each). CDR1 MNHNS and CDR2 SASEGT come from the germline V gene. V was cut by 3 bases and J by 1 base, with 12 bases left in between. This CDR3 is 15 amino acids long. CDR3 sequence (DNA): TGTGCCAGCAGTGATAACGGGGGCATCCAAGAGACCCAGTACTTC. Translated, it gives CASSDNGGIQETQYF.